This T cell receptor (beta chain) was recorded in a study of shared clonotypes between healthy human individuals. The data were produced by immunoSEQ multiplex PCR, yet TCRdb's version contains in-frame clones alone and is incomplete. The profile covers some 490,000 clones, with roughly 80% appearing a single time and roughly 13% taken by the ten largest. V lost 3 bases to trimming and J lost 7 bases, with 12 bases between them. Germline assignment: CDR1 MDHEN and CDR2 SYDVKM. This CDR3 comprises 14 residues. The material sequenced was PBMCs. The receptor was isolated from a woman aged 40 to 50 in good health. Some clones in this sample may be carry-over from other donors' samples. V gene TRBV28 combines with J gene TRBJ1-4; tentative D call: TRBD1 (6 bases). The CDR3 here is CASSFGQGIEKLFF. Here the CDR3 DNA reads TGTGCCAGCAGTTTCGGCCAGGGGATTGAAAAACTGTTTTTT.